The 29 T cell receptor beta chains reported below all come from one sample, sequenced in a study of follicular helper T cells after annual influenza vaccination. The time point denotes: 2015-2016 season, pre-vaccination. Clones were sequenced by immunoSEQ multiplex PCR, and TCRdb holds only the in-frame ones, with some missing. The profile shows 12,000 or so clones, about 80% of them singletons. Sequencing was performed on CXCR5+ CD38- circulating T follicular helper cells from blood, taken on the day of influenza vaccination. Subset of the sample: circulating Tfh, non-naive CD4+CXCR5+PD-1+ (ICOS+CD38+ or ICOS-CD38-). These receptor sequences come from an adult who received the influenza vaccine.

CDR3 bases: TGCAGCGTTACATTGGACTCTTACGAGCAGTACTTC. Encoded protein: CSVTLDSYEQYF. This rearrangement joins TRBV29-1 to TRBJ2-7, with TRBD2 as a possible D gene (5 bases). This CDR3 is built from 12 residues. With 5 bases removed from V and 4 bases from J, the gap between germline ends came to 12 bases. Looked up from germline, CDR1 is SQVTM and CDR2 is ANQGSEA.

V is TRBV19 and J is TRBJ1-6, with D hard to call. Trimming removed 4 bases at V and 0 bases at J, with 13 bases between. Per germline, CDR1 LNHDA and CDR2 SQIVND (reference sequence). The CDR3 consists of 17 residues. CDR3 residues: CASSTRPTSSYNSPLHF. Written as DNA, the CDR3 is TGTGCCAGTAGTACCCGGCCAACGAGCTCCTATAATTCACCCCTCCACTTT.

The chain is built from TRBV5-4 and TRBJ2-7; 8 positions match TRBD1. Germline V gives CDR1 SGHNT, CDR2 YYREEE (reference sequence). J lost 3 bases, V lost 4 bases, and 9 bases had no gene match. There are 15 residues in the CDR3. The CDR3 loop is CASSRPGQELYEQYF. The CDR3 DNA follows: TGTGCCAGCAGCCGGCCGGGACAGGAGCTCTACGAGCAGTACTTC.

CDR3 bases: TGTGCCAGCAGCTCCAATATAGGGGGTACTGAAGCTTTCTTT. Amino acids: CASSSNIGGTEAFF. The genes are TRBV11-2 and TRBJ1-1, with D possibly matching TRBD1 (6 bases). The germline V gene has CDR1 SGHAT and CDR2 FQNNGV. Trimming left V 4 bases short and J 5 bases short, with 14 bases between. The CDR3 is made up of 14 amino acids.

This clone came up once. In DNA, the CDR3 is TGTGCCAGCAGCCCCACCCGGGGGGAGGGAGAAAAACTGTTTTTT. Amino acid sequence: CASSPTRGEGEKLFF. The J gene is TRBJ1-4, the V gene TRBV13, with D possibly being TRBD1 (5 bases). The CDR3 length is 15 residues. V lost 5 bases and J lost 8, with 18 bases in between. Germline CDR1 reads PRHDT; CDR2 reads FYEKMQ (reference sequence).

The chain joins TRBV6-5 to TRBJ1-4; unclear D gene. The CDR3 has 14 residues. Germline CDR1 MNHEY, CDR2 SVGAGI. V was clipped by 7 bases and J by 0 bases, with 9 bases between them. The chain's CDR3 is CASKPGSTNEKLFF. CDR3 nucleotide sequence: TGTGCCAGCAAACCGGGTTCAACTAATGAAAAACTGTTTTTT.

The V call is TRBV28, the J call TRBJ1-2, with a possible D match to TRBD1 (5 bases). The ends were cut back, 6 bases at V and 3 bases at J, with 11 bases in the middle. CDR1 and CDR2 (germline): MDHEN, SYDVKM. The CDR3 covers 13 residues. The CDR3 region has the DNA TGTGCCAGCAGCATCCAGGGTTACTATGGCTACACCTTC. The encoded protein is CASSIQGYYGYTF.

The J gene is TRBJ2-1, the V gene TRBV27, with 9 nucleotides matching TRBD2. There are 19 residues in the CDR3. Germline CDR1 reads MNHEY; CDR2 reads SMNVEV (reference sequence). With 4 bases clipped from V and 1 base from J, the junction kept 14 bases outside the gene matches. CDR3 sequence: CASSSQGGAAGGSYNEQFF. The DNA for the CDR3 is TGTGCCAGCAGTTCCCAAGGAGGGGCAGCGGGGGGATCCTACAATGAGCAGTTCTTC.

V is TRBV7-2 and J is TRBJ2-2; D might be TRBD1 (5 bases). Trimming took 5 bases from V and 3 from J, leaving 10 bases between them. CDR1 is SGHTA, CDR2 FQGNSA, per germline. The CDR3 has 14 residues. In DNA form, the CDR3 reads TGTGCCAGCAGCCAACAGGCGCACACCGGGGAGCTGTTTTTT. As protein: CASSQQAHTGELFF.

The sample holds a few counts of this clone. The CDR3 sequence is CASSGGQGANEQFF. CDR3 DNA sequence: TGCGCCAGCAGTGGGGGACAGGGGGCTAATGAGCAGTTCTTC. This rearrangement joins TRBV10-1 to TRBJ2-1; 12 nucleotides match TRBD1. This CDR3 is built from 14 residues. V dropped 4 bases and J dropped 7; count of bases not matched to a gene: 2. Germline V CDR1 and CDR2: WNHNN, SYGVQD (reference sequence).

The J gene is TRBJ2-1, the V gene TRBV11-3; 7 nucleotides agree with TRBD1. V lost 2 bases to trimming and J lost 9 bases; unmatched junction nucleotides: 7. CDR1 is SGHNT and CDR2 is YENEEA in the germline V gene. This CDR3 comprises 14 residues. The CDR3 region has the DNA TGTGCCAGCAGCTTAACAGGGGTAGTGGGTGAGCAGTTCTTC. Protein sequence: CASSLTGVVGEQFF.

This clone came up a few times. The chain uses TRBV5-4 and TRBJ1-2; 10 nucleotides line up with TRBD1. This CDR3 comprises 14 residues. Germline V CDR1 and CDR2: SGHNT, YYREEE (reference sequence). Trimming took 6 bases from V and 8 from J; bases not matched to a gene: 10. The CDR3 nucleotides are TGTGCCAGCATCCCCCGGGACAGGGGAGAGGGCTACACCTTC. This encodes CASIPRDRGEGYTF.

The chain carries TRBV10-2 and TRBJ2-2, with 10 nucleotides matching TRBD2. Germline CDR1 is WSHSY and CDR2 is SAAADI. V was clipped by 5 bases and J by 6 bases; unmatched bases: 6. The CDR3 loop spans 15 amino acids. In nucleotides, the CDR3 is TGCGCCAGCAGTCAAACTAGCGGGGTGGCCGGGGAGCTGTTTTTT. It specifies CASSQTSGVAGELFF.

This chain uses TRBV2 with TRBJ2-3; a weak D match, TRBD1 (5 bases). Between the trimmed V and J ends, which lost 9 bases and 2 bases, there was a span of 18 bases. The CDR3 totals 15 residues. Germline lookup yields CDR1 SNHLY and CDR2 FYNNEI. The CDR3 DNA is TGTGCCAGTGCACCTCAGGGAACCTACACAGATACGCAGTATTTT. Protein: CASAPQGTYTDTQYF.

This clone has just a few counts. The chain links TRBV6-6 to TRBJ1-5; the D is unclear. V was trimmed by 4 bases and J by 3 bases, leaving 4 bases between them. Germline-derived CDR1 and CDR2 are MNHNY and SVGAGI (reference sequence). The CDR3 is 12 amino acids. The CDR3: CASSSINQPQHF. The CDR3 DNA reads as TGTGCCAGCAGTTCGATCAATCAGCCCCAGCATTTT.

This clone was seen a few times. The chain employs TRBV5-1 and TRBJ1-6; D is ambiguous. Trimming took off 0 bases at V and 10 bases at J, with 11 bases between the two ends. The CDR3 contains 14 residues. The germline CDR1 and CDR2 sequences are SGHRS and YFSETQ. CDR3 sequence reads: CASSLDTGGSPLHF. CDR3 in DNA: TGCGCCAGCAGCTTGGACACCGGTGGCTCACCCCTCCACTTT.

The chain links TRBV2 to TRBJ2-2, with no clear D. Germline V gene data show CDR1 as SNHLY and CDR2 as FYNNEI. This CDR3 has 14 amino acids. The V end lost 2 bases, the J end lost 0 bases, and 4 bases lay between the germline ends. This chain's CDR3 is CASSELPNTGELFF. The CDR3 DNA is TGTGCCAGCAGTGAACTACCGAACACCGGGGAGCTGTTTTTT. The full variable domain, completed using reference TRBV2 and TRBJ2-2, is EPEVTQTPSHQVTQMGQEVILRCVPISNHLYFYWYRQILGQKVEFLVSFYNNEISEKSEIFDDQFSVERPDGSNFTLKIRSTKLEDSAMYFCASSELPNTGELFFGEGSRLTVL.

The rearrangement uses TRBV28 and TRBJ2-7; no clear D gene. The CDR3 consists of 13 residues. Germline CDR1 MDHEN, CDR2 SYDVKM. Trimming stripped 8 bases from V and 0 bases from J, with 11 bases between. CDR3 loop: CASARAPSYEQYF. For the CDR3, the DNA is TGTGCCAGCGCCCGGGCCCCCTCCTACGAGCAGTACTTC.

This clone has more than one count but fewer than ten. The gene calls are TRBV4-2 and TRBJ2-7, with 8 bases that match TRBD2. The V segment lost 1 base and the J segment 3 bases; nucleotides outside the gene matches: 8. There are 16 residues in the CDR3. The V gene's germline CDR1 is LGHNA and CDR2 YNFKEQ. The CDR3, as DNA: TGTGCCAGCAGCCAAGCCGGAGCGGGGGCTCACTACGAGCAGTACTTC. Its translation is CASSQAGAGAHYEQYF.

DNA for the CDR3: TGTGCCAGCAGTGCCCGAACAGGGGGAGCTAACTATGGCTACACCTTC. It is translated as CASSARTGGANYGYTF. The chain uses TRBV2 and TRBJ1-2; 8 bases fit TRBD1. The J segment lost 0 bases and the V segment lost 4 bases, leaving 7 bases of the junction unmatched. CDR1 and CDR2 from the germline V gene are SNHLY and FYNNEI. This CDR3 has 16 residues. Variable domain in full (rest from reference TRBV2 and TRBJ1-2): EPEVTQTPSHQVTQMGQEVILRCVPISNHLYFYWYRQILGQKVEFLVSFYNNEISEKSEIFDDQFSVERPDGSNFTLKIRSTKLEDSAMYFCASSARTGGANYGYTFGSGTRLTVV.

The chain carries TRBV7-2 and TRBJ2-3, with D possibly being TRBD2 (5 bases). Trimming pared 5 bases from V and 0 bases from J, leaving 12 bases between. The germline CDR1 and CDR2 sequences are SGHTA and FQGNSA. CDR3 size: 15 residues. CDR3 loop: CASSQTGSSTDTQYF. The DNA for the CDR3 is TGTGCCAGCAGCCAGACGGGGTCTAGCACAGATACGCAGTATTTT.

The chain is built from TRBV6-1 and TRBJ1-1, with no clear D. Germline V gene data show CDR1 as MNHNS and CDR2 as SASEGT. The CDR3 consists of 14 residues. Trimming cost V 1 base and J 0 bases, with 6 bases left between them. CDR3 nucleotides: TGTGCCAGCAGTGAAGGACCAGTGAACACTGAAGCTTTCTTT. Protein: CASSEGPVNTEAFF.

The genes are TRBV7-3 and TRBJ1-1; the D gene is possibly TRBD1 (6 bases). The CDR3 is made up of 13 amino acids. Trimming left V 6 bases short and J 12 bases short, with 20 bases between. The germline gives CDR1 SGHTA, CDR2 FQGTGA. CDR3 sequence (DNA): TGTGCCAGCAGTCCTACAGGGAGTCTGTCACCTTTCTTT. Translating it yields CASSPTGSLSPFF.

J is TRBJ2-1 and V is TRBV6-1; perhaps D is TRBD1 or TRBD2 (5 bases each). The germline V gene encodes CDR1 MNHNS and CDR2 SASEGT. The CDR3 covers 13 residues. Trimming stripped 7 bases from V and 6 bases from J, with 13 bases between. The CDR3: CASTGAVSNEQFF. In nucleotides, the CDR3 is TGTGCCAGCACCGGGGCCGTTTCCAATGAGCAGTTCTTC.

The rearrangement uses TRBV6-5 and TRBJ2-2, with D perhaps TRBD1 or TRBD2 (6 bases each). Trimming pared 5 bases from V and 6 bases from J, leaving 10 bases between. Germline V CDR1 and CDR2: MNHEY, SVGAGI. The CDR3 totals 13 residues. As DNA, the CDR3 is TGTGCCAGCAGTCCGGGGGCGGCCGGGGAGCTGTTTTTT. Amino acid sequence: CASSPGAAGELFF.

CDR3 residues: CASSYSWGGGDEQYF. CDR3 bases: TGTGCCAGCAGTTACTCATGGGGAGGCGGGGACGAGCAGTACTTC. The chain carries TRBV6-5 and TRBJ2-7; a possible D gene is TRBD2 (6 bases). This CDR3 has 15 residues. Germline V gene sequence: CDR1 MNHEY, CDR2 SVGAGI. V lost 0 bases to trimming and J lost 5 bases, with 14 bases between them.

V is TRBV6-5 and J is TRBJ1-6; 10 positions match TRBD1. V shed 0 bases, J shed 10 bases, and the junction held 3 bases outside the gene matches. Germline V lookup: CDR1 MNHEY, CDR2 SVGAGI. This CDR3 is 15 amino acids long. CDR3 DNA sequence: TGTGCCAGCAGTTACTCTGTGACAGGGGGCTCACCCCTCCACTTT. Protein sequence: CASSYSVTGGSPLHF.

V usage is TRBV5-5 and J usage is TRBJ1-4; D remains ambiguous. The CDR3 totals 18 residues. CDR1 and CDR2 from the germline V gene are SGHKS and YYEKEE (reference sequence). V was shortened by 1 base and J by 8 bases, with 24 bases between the two germline ends. The CDR3 reads CASSLQNGVSYPWEKLFF. CDR3 sequence (DNA): TGTGCCAGCAGCTTGCAGAATGGGGTCTCTTATCCTTGGGAAAAACTGTTTTTT.

CDR3: CASSLSVNRGETQYF. The CDR3 nucleotides read TGTGCCAGCAGCTTAAGCGTTAACCGGGGGGAGACCCAGTACTTC. The rearrangement uses TRBV7-2 and TRBJ2-5; a possible D gene is TRBD2 (6 bases). V was trimmed by 2 bases and J by 5 bases, leaving 15 bases between them. The germline V gene has CDR1 SGHTA and CDR2 FQGNSA. The CDR3 has 15 amino acids.